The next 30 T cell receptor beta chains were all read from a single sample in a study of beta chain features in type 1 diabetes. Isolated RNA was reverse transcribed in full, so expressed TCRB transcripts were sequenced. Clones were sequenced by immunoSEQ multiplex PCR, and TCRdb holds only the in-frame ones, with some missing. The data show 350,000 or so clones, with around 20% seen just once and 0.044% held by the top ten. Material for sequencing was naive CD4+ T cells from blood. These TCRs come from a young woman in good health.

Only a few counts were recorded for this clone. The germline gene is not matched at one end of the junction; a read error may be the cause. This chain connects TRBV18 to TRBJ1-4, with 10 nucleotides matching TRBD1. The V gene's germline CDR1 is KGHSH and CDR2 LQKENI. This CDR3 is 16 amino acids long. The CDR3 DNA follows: TGTGCCAGCTCCCCACGGGGACAGGGGCTAAATGAAAAACTGTTTTTT. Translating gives CASSPRGQGLNEKLFF.

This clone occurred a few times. The CDR3, as DNA: TGCGCCAGCAGCTTCGGGCAGGGGGCCGACTATGGCTACACCTTC. This sequence encodes CASSFGQGADYGYTF. J is TRBJ1-2 and V is TRBV5-1; TRBD1 matches at 8 bases. Germline assignment: CDR1 SGHRS and CDR2 YFSETQ. The CDR3 extends over 15 amino acids. The J segment lost 3 bases and the V segment lost 2 bases, leaving 6 bases of the junction unmatched.

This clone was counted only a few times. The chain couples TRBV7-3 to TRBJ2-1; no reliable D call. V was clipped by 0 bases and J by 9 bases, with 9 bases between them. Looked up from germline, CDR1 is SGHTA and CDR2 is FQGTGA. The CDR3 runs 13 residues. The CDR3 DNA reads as TGTGCCAGCAGCTTAACAAAGCCTTGTGAGCAGTTCTTC. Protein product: CASSLTKPCEQFF.

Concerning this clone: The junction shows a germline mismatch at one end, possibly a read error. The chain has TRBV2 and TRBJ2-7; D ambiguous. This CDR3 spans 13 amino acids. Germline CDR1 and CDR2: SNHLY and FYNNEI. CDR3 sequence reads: CASSEESRDEQYF. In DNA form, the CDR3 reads TGTGCCAGCAGCGAAGAGTCCCGGGACGAGCAGTACTTC.

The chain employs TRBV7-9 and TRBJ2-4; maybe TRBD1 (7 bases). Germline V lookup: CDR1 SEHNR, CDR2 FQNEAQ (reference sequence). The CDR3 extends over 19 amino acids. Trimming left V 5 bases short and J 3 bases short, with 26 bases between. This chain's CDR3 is CASSSYKGGGRIDKNIQYF. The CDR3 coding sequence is TGTGCCAGCAGCAGCTACAAAGGAGGGGGCCGAATTGACAAAAACATTCAGTACTTC. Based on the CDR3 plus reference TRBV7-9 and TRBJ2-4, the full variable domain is DTGVSQNPRHKITKRGQNVTFRCDPISEHNRLYWYRQTLGQGPEFLTYFQNEAQLEKSRLLSDRFSAERPKGSFSTLEIQRTEQGDSAMYLCASSSYKGGGRIDKNIQYFGAGTRLSVL.

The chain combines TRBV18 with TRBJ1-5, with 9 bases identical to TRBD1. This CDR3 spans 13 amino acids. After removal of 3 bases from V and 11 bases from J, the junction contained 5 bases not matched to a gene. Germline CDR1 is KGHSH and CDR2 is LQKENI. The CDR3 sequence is CASSPRDRETQHF. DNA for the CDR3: TGTGCCAGCTCACCCCGGGACAGGGAGACCCAGCATTTT.

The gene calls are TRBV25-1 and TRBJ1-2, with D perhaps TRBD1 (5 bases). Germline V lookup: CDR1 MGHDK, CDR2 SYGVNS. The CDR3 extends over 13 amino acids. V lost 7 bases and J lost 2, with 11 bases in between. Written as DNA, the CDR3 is TGTGCCAGCACGTGGGGGGGAAACTATGGCTACACCTTC. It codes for CASTWGGNYGYTF.

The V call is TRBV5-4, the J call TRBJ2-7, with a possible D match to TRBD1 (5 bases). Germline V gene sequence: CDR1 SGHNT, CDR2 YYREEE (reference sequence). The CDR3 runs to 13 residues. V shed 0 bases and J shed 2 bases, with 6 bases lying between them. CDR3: CASSLGGPYEQYF. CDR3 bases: TGTGCCAGCAGCTTGGGGGGCCCCTACGAGCAGTACTTC.

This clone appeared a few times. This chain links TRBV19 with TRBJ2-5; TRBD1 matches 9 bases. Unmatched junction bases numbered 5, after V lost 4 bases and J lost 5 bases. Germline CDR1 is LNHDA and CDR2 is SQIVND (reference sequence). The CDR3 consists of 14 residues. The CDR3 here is CASSRTGATETQYF. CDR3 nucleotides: TGTGCCAGTAGTAGGACAGGGGCGACGGAGACCCAGTACTTC.

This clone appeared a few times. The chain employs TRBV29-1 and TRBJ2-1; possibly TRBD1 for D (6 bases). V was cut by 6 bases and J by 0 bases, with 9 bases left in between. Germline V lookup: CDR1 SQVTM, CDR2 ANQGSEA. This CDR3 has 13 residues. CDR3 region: CSVSRGSYNEQFF. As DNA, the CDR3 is TGCAGCGTCTCCAGGGGCTCCTACAATGAGCAGTTCTTC.

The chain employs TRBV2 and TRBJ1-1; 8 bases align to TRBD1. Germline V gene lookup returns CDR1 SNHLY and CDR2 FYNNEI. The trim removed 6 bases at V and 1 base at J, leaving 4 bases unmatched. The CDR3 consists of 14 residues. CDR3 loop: CASRSGTGNTEAFF. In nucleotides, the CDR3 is TGTGCCAGCAGGAGCGGGACAGGGAACACTGAAGCTTTCTTT.

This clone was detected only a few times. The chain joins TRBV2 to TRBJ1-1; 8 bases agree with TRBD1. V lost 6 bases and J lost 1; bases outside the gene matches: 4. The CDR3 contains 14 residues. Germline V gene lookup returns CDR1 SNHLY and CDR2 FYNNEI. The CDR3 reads CASREDRANTEAFF. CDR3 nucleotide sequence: TGTGCCAGCAGGGAGGACAGGGCGAACACTGAAGCTTTCTTT.

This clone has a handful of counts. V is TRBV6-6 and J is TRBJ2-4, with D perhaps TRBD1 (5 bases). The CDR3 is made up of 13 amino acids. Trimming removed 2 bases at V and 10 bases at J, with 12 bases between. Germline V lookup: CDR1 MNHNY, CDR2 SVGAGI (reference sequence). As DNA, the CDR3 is TGTGCCAGCAGTTACGCCGGGCAGGGAATTCAGTACTTC. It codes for CASSYAGQGIQYF.

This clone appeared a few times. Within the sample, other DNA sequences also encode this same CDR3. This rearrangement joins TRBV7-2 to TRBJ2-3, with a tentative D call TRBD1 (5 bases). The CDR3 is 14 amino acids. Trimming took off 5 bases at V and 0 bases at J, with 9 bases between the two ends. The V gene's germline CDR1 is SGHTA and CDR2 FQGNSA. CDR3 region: CASSRSGSTDTQYF. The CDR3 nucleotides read TGTGCCAGCAGCCGATCAGGGAGCACAGATACGCAGTATTTT.

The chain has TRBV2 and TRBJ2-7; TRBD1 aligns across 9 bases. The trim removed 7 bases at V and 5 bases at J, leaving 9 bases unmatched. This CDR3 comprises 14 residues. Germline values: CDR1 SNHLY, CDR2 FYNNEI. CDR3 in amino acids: CASTTGTGNNEQYF. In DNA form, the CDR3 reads TGTGCCAGCACAACCGGGACAGGGAATAACGAGCAGTACTTC.

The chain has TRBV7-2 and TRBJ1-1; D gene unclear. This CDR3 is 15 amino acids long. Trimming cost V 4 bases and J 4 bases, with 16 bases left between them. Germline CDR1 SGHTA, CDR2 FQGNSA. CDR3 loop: CASSSIDDRGTEAFF. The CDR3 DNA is TGTGCCAGCAGCTCCATCGATGATCGAGGCACTGAAGCTTTCTTT.

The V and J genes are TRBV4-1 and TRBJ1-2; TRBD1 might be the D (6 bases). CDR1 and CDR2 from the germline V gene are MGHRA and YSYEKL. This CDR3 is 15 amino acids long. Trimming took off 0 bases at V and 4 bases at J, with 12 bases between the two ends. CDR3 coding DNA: TGCGCCAGCAGCCAAGATCAGGGGCAGGGCTATGGCTACACCTTC. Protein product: CASSQDQGQGYGYTF.

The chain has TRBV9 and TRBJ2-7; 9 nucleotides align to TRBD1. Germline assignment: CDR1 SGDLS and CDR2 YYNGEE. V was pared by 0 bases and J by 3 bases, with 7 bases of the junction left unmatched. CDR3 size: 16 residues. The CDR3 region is CASSVGPGQGIYEQYF. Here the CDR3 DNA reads TGTGCCAGCAGCGTAGGGCCGGGACAGGGTATCTACGAGCAGTACTTC.

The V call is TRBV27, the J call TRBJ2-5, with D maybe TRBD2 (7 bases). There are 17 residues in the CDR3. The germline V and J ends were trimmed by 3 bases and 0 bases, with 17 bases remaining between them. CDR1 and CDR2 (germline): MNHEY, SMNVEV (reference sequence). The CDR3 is CASSLGAKAGNQETQYF. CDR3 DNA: TGTGCCAGCAGTTTGGGGGCGAAAGCGGGAAACCAAGAGACCCAGTACTTC.

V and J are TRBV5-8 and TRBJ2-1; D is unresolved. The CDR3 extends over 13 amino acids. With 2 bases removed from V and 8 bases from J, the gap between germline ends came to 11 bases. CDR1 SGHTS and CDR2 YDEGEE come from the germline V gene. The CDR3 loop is CASSFNRKDEQFF. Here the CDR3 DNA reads TGTGCCAGCAGCTTTAACAGAAAGGATGAGCAGTTCTTC. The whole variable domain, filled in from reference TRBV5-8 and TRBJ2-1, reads EAGVTQSPTHLIKTRGQQATLRCSPISGHTSVYWYQQALGLGLQFLLWYDEGEERNRGNFPPRFSGRQFPNYSSELNVNALELEDSALYLCASSFNRKDEQFFGPGTRLTVL.

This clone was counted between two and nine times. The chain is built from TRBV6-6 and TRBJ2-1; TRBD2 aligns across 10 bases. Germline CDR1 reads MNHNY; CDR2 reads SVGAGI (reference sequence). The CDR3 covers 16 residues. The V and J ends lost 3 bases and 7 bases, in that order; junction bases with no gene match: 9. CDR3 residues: CASSYGSTSGKNEQFF. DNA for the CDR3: TGTGCCAGCAGTTATGGCTCTACTAGCGGGAAGAATGAGCAGTTCTTC.

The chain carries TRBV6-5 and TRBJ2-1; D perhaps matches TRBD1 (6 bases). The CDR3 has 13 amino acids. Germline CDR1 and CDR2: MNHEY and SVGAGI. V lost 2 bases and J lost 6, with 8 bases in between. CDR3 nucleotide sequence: TGTGCCAGCAGTTACGTAGGGGGCAATGAGCAGTTCTTC. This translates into CASSYVGGNEQFF.

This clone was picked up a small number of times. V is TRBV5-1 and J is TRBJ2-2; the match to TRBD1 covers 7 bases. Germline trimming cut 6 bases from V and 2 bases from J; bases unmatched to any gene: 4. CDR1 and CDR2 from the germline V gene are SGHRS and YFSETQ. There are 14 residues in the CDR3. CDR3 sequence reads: CASKRTGNTGELFF. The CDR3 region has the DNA TGCGCCAGCAAGAGGACAGGCAACACCGGGGAGCTGTTTTTT. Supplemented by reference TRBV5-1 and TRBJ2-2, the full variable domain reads KAGVTQTPRYLIKTRGQQVTLSCSPISGHRSVSWYQQTPGQGLQFLFEYFSETQRNKGNFPGRFSGRQFSNSRSEMNVSTLELGDSALYLCASKRTGNTGELFFGEGSRLTVL.

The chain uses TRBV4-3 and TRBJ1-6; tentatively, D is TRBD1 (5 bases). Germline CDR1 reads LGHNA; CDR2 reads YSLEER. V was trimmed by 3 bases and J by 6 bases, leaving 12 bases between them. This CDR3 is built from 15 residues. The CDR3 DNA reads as TGCGCCAGCAGCCAGGATACAGGATTTAATTCACCCCTCCACTTT. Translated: CASSQDTGFNSPLHF.

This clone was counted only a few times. CDR3 bases: TGTGCCACCAGCAGAGAGAGGACTAGCACAGATACGCAGTATTTT. Residues: CATSRERTSTDTQYF. The V and J genes are TRBV15 and TRBJ2-3; TRBD2 might be the D (5 bases). Per the germline V gene, CDR1 is LNHNV and CDR2 is YYDKDF (reference sequence). The V and J ends lost 0 bases and 0 bases respectively, with 7 bases between them. The CDR3 runs to 15 residues.

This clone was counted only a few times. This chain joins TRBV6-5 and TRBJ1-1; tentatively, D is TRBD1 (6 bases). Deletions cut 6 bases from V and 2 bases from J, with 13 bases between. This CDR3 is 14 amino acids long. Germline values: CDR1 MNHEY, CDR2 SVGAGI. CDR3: CASRVQGLNTEAFF. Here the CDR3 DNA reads TGTGCCAGCAGGGTACAGGGATTAAACACTGAAGCTTTCTTT.

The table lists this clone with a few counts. In DNA form, the CDR3 reads TGTGCCAGCTCACCACGGGACAGGGCCCAAGAGACCCAGTACTTC. The encoded protein is CASSPRDRAQETQYF. The rearrangement links TRBV18 to TRBJ2-5; 9 bases line up with TRBD1. Trimming took 1 base from V and 1 from J; bases not matched to a gene: 1. The CDR3 is 15 residues long. Germline V gives CDR1 KGHSH, CDR2 LQKENI.

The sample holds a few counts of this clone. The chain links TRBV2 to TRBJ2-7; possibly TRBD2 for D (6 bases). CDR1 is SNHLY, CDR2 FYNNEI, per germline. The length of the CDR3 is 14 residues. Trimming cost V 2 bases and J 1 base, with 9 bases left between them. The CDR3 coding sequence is TGTGCCAGCAGTGAATGGCGGGATTCCTACGAGCAGTACTTC. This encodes CASSEWRDSYEQYF.

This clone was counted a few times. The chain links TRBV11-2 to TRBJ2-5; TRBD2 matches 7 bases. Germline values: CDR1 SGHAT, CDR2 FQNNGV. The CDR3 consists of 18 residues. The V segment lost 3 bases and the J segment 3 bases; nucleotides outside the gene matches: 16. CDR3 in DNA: TGTGCCAGCAGCTTTCCCCGGGGCACTTCAGCGGGGAAAGAGACCCAGTACTTC. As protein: CASSFPRGTSAGKETQYF.

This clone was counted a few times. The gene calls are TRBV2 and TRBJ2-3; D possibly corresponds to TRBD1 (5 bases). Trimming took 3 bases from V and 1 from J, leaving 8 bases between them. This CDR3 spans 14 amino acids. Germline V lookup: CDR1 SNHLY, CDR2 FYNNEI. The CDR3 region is CASSDWGGTDTQYF. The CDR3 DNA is TGTGCCAGCAGTGACTGGGGCGGCACAGATACGCAGTATTTT. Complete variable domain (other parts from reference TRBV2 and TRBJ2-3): EPEVTQTPSHQVTQMGQEVILRCVPISNHLYFYWYRQILGQKVEFLVSFYNNEISEKSEIFDDQFSVERPDGSNFTLKIRSTKLEDSAMYFCASSDWGGTDTQYFGPGTRLTVL.